The 9 T cell receptor beta chains given below trace back to one sample, sequenced in a study of vaccination and CD4 T cells after COVID-19. Stated treatment: roughly 11-day PBMC culture with coronavirus spike peptide pools or control peptides (ViraFEST assay). CD4+ T cells of the unexposed donor were collected before the COVID-19 pandemic (2011-2018). Sequencing of DNA taken from cultured CD4+ T cells relied on the Oncomine TCR Beta short-read assay. Researchers extracted genomic DNA from CD4+ T cells that had been cultured. TCRdb re-called the PCR reads through MiXCR, storing one row per CDR3 protein. The sample carries several thousand distinct CDR3 sequences, 38% recorded once. Their antigen targets remain unknown. The material sequenced was CD4+ T cells from blood, cultured in vitro. Receptors originate from a human donor in good health.

The genes are TRBV15 and TRBJ1-5; possibly TRBD1 for D (6 bases). CDR3 size: 19 residues. Per the germline V gene, CDR1 is LNHNV and CDR2 is YYDKDF (reference sequence). Trimming took 1 base from V and 0 from J, leaving 19 bases between them. The CDR3 coding sequence is TGTGCCACCAGCAGAGTGGGGGGGCGTTTCCCATATAGCAATCAGCCCCAGCATTTT. Translation: CATSRVGGRFPYSNQPQHF.

The rearrangement joins TRBV19 to TRBJ2-3; a weak D match, TRBD2 (5 bases). The germline V gene encodes CDR1 LNHDA and CDR2 SQIVND (reference sequence). The CDR3 has 14 residues. V was trimmed by 9 bases and J by 0 bases, leaving 13 bases between them. The CDR3 DNA sequence: TGTGCCAGCAGCGAGCGGTTTAGCACAGATACGCAGTATTTT. Translating gives CASSERFSTDTQYF.

This clonotype has a single count. The chain uses TRBV30 and TRBJ1-1, with D unclear. The CDR3 loop spans 13 amino acids. V shed 5 bases and J shed 0 bases, with 10 bases lying between them. Germline CDR1 GTSNPN, CDR2 SVGIG (reference sequence). The CDR3 DNA is TGTGCCTGGTGCCCCGGGGTGAACACTGAAGCTTTCTTT. This encodes CAWCPGVNTEAFF.

The J gene is TRBJ2-5, the V gene TRBV6-1; maybe TRBD1 (5 bases). The germline gives CDR1 MNHNS, CDR2 SASEGT. The CDR3 is 13 amino acids. Trimming pared 10 bases from V and 6 bases from J, leaving 18 bases between. DNA for the CDR3: TGTGCCACCCTGGGGCAGGTCGGACAGACCCAGTACTTC. Translation gives CATLGQVGQTQYF.

The chain joins TRBV24-1 to TRBJ2-1; no definite D call. The CDR3 is 13 amino acids. Trimming left V 2 bases short and J 4 bases short, with 5 bases between. Germline CDR1 KGHDR, CDR2 SFDVKD. CDR3 bases: TGTGCCACCAGTGATTCGAAGTACAATGAGCAGTTCTTC. This translates into CATSDSKYNEQFF.

In this sample, this clonotype turned up a few times. This chain connects TRBV7-9 to TRBJ1-1, with D perhaps matching TRBD1 (5 bases). V dropped 5 bases and J dropped 9 bases, with 19 bases sitting between them. The CDR3 totals 14 residues. Germline CDR1 and CDR2: SEHNR and FQNEAQ (reference sequence). The chain's CDR3 is CASSRVGGDDKAFF. The DNA of the CDR3 is TGTGCCAGCAGCCGGGTGGGGGGAGACGATAAAGCTTTCTTT.

V is TRBV30 and J is TRBJ2-3, with D possibly being TRBD2 (6 bases). CDR1 GTSNPN and CDR2 SVGIG come from the germline V gene (reference sequence). Trimming left V 0 bases short and J 2 bases short, with 9 bases between. CDR3 size: 14 residues. The DNA for the CDR3 is TGTGCCTGGAGTGTGGCGGGGTACACAGATACGCAGTATTTT. It codes for CAWSVAGYTDTQYF.

The rearrangement joins TRBV9 to TRBJ1-5, with D perhaps TRBD1 (5 bases). Germline values: CDR1 SGDLS, CDR2 YYNGEE. The CDR3 has 17 residues. V was pared by 3 bases and J by 2 bases, with 18 bases between. This CDR3 is CASSEHWTLTGNQPQHF. The CDR3 bases are TGTGCCAGCAGCGAACATTGGACATTGACAGGCAATCAGCCCCAGCATTTT.

On this clonotype itself: The CDR3 does not end in the conserved phenylalanine or tryptophan, so this is likely a read error. The genes are TRBV10-3 and TRBJ1-2; possible D gene TRBD1, 6 bases. V dropped 1 base and J dropped 6 bases, with 9 bases sitting between them. Germline CDR1 reads ENHRY; CDR2 reads SYGVKD. This CDR3 has 13 residues. For the CDR3, the DNA is TGTGCCATCAGTGAGTTTGAGGGGGATGGCTACACCATC. This codes for CAISEFEGDGYTI.